Presented here are 21 T cell receptor beta chains from one specimen sequenced in a study of tumor-infiltrating lymphocytes in localized non-small cell lung cancer (dated by TCRdb to about 2021). To prepare the library, the immunoSEQ multiplex PCR assay was applied. TCRdb holds this immuneACCESS table with in-frame rearrangements only. Some clones are missing; in checked studies, unresolved V genes explain under half, and the rest has no known cause. Present in this sample are roughly 6,900 clones, less than 75% of which were seen just once. Jointly, the top ten make up approximately 12% of the sample. The specimen sequenced was lung tumor tissue. These receptors originate from a human donor with non-small cell lung cancer.

Judged by abundance, this clone is medium-sized. The V gene is TRBV4-3, the J gene TRBJ1-2, with 9 bases matching TRBD1. This CDR3 region has 13 residues. CDR1 is LGHNA, CDR2 YSLEER, per germline. V shed 4 bases, J shed 6 bases, and the junction held 3 bases outside the gene matches. The CDR3 is CASSPRQGDGYTF. The CDR3 DNA reads TGCGCCAGCAGCCCCAGACAGGGGGATGGCTACACCTTC.

The chain couples TRBV2 to TRBJ2-3; 10 bases agree with TRBD2. This CDR3 has 15 residues. Per the germline V gene, CDR1 is SNHLY and CDR2 is FYNNEI. The J segment lost 5 bases and the V segment lost 3 bases, leaving 5 bases of the junction unmatched. In nucleotides, the CDR3 is TGTGCCAGCAGTGACAGCGGGGGGGCTGGAGATACGCAGTATTTT. Residues: CASSDSGGAGDTQYF.

The rearrangement links TRBV7-2 to TRBJ1-2, with D perhaps matching TRBD1 (5 bases). Trimming cost V 2 bases and J 3 bases, with 7 bases left between them. Germline loops: CDR1 SGHTA, CDR2 FQGNSA. This CDR3 region has 13 residues. CDR3 amino acids: CASSLTTDYGYTF. In DNA form, the CDR3 reads TGTGCCAGCAGCTTAACGACAGACTATGGCTACACCTTC. Based on the CDR3 plus reference TRBV7-2 and TRBJ1-2, the full variable domain is GAGVSQSPSNKVTEKGKDVELRCDPISGHTALYWYRQSLGQGLEFLIYFQGNSAPDKSGLPSDRFSAERTGGSVSTLTIQRTQQEDSAVYLCASSLTTDYGYTFGSGTRLTVV.

Here the CDR3 reads CASSRTGGRNEQFF. The CDR3 DNA sequence: TGTGCCAGCAGCCGGACAGGGGGCCGAAATGAGCAGTTCTTC. This chain uses TRBV11-2 with TRBJ2-1, with 11 bases matching TRBD1. The CDR3 has 14 residues. Trimming removed 5 bases from V and 7 bases from J; junction bases left unmatched: 4. Germline assignment: CDR1 SGHAT and CDR2 FQNNGV.

The rearrangement joins TRBV5-1 to TRBJ2-5; D is possibly TRBD1 or TRBD2 (6 bases each). Trimming took off 3 bases at V and 11 bases at J, with 14 bases between the two ends. The CDR3 extends over 12 amino acids. Germline V gives CDR1 SGHRS, CDR2 YFSETQ. This CDR3 is CASSSSRGEQYF. CDR3 in DNA: TGCGCCAGCAGCTCTAGTAGGGGGGAGCAGTACTTC.

This clone counts as medium-sized (0.01 to 0.1%). The V gene is TRBV6-1, the J gene TRBJ2-3; D gene unclear. V was clipped by 8 bases and J by 6 bases, with 12 bases between them. Germline CDR1 reads MNHNS; CDR2 reads SASEGT. The length of the CDR3 is 12 residues. CDR3 bases: TGTGCCAGCGCGGCTAGTATCGATACGCAGTATTTT. It is translated as CASAASIDTQYF.

This chain connects TRBV5-1 to TRBJ2-1, with D possibly TRBD1 on 5 matching bases. Germline-derived CDR1 and CDR2 are SGHRS and YFSETQ. The CDR3 has 14 residues. V shed 6 bases and J shed 9 bases, with 19 bases lying between them. DNA of the CDR3: TGCGCCAGCATTGACTCCTTTTCAAGGGGTGAGCAGTTCTTC. This encodes CASIDSFSRGEQFF.

This chain connects TRBV6-6 to TRBJ1-4; D is perhaps TRBD1 (6 bases). CDR3 length: 13 residues. V shed 2 bases and J shed 13 bases, with 14 bases lying between them. From germline, CDR1 is MNHNY and CDR2 SVGAGI (reference sequence). CDR3 nucleotide sequence: TGTGCCAGCAGTTACACAAGCCGAGGGGGACTGTTTTTT. This codes for CASSYTSRGGLFF.

The genes are TRBV2 and TRBJ2-5; D may be TRBD1 or TRBD2 (5 bases each). The CDR3 consists of 14 residues. V was cut by 8 bases and J by 7 bases, with 20 bases left in between. Germline V lookup: CDR1 SNHLY, CDR2 FYNNEI. CDR3 nucleotide sequence: TGTGCCAGCGTGGGACGGTCCGGGGTGGGGACCCAGTACTTC. Amino acid sequence: CASVGRSGVGTQYF.

V gene TRBV7-6 combines with J gene TRBJ1-3; D remains ambiguous. Looked up from germline, CDR1 is SGHVS and CDR2 is FNYEAQ. The CDR3 runs to 16 residues. V lost 9 bases to trimming and J lost 2 bases, with 20 bases between them. This CDR3 is CASTDYSAGTGNTIYF. CDR3 in DNA: TGTGCCAGTACAGACTACTCAGCGGGGACTGGAAACACCATATATTTT. The full variable domain, with the rest looked up from reference TRBV7-6 and TRBJ1-3, is GAGVSQSPRYKVTKRGQDVALRCDPISGHVSLYWYRQALGQGPEFLTYFNYEAQQDKSGLPNDRFSAERPEGSISTLTIQRTEQRDSAMYRCASTDYSAGTGNTIYFGEGSWLTVV.

The rearrangement links TRBV5-8 to TRBJ1-3; D remains ambiguous. CDR3 length equals 14 residues. The V end lost 0 bases, the J end lost 3 bases, and 7 bases lay between the germline ends. Looked up from germline, CDR1 is SGHTS and CDR2 is YDEGEE. The CDR3 spells CASSLGEGGNTIYF. For the CDR3, the DNA is TGTGCCAGCAGCTTGGGAGAAGGTGGAAACACCATATATTTT.

Sample share makes this clone medium-sized (0.01 to 0.1%). The chain has TRBV11-2 and TRBJ2-1; D is unclear. The CDR3 sequence is 14 residues long. Germline V gene data show CDR1 as SGHAT and CDR2 as FQNNGV. V dropped 0 bases and J dropped 4 bases, with 7 bases sitting between them. CDR3 sequence (DNA): TGTGCCAGCAGCTTAGAACAGATGTACAATGAGCAGTTCTTC. Translated: CASSLEQMYNEQFF.

CDR3 DNA sequence: TGCGCCAGCAGCAACACCGGGACTAGCGATGAGACCCAGTACTTC. It encodes CASSNTGTSDETQYF. The genes are TRBV5-1 and TRBJ2-5; 10 bases are shared with TRBD2. CDR3 length: 15 amino acids. The germline gives CDR1 SGHRS, CDR2 YFSETQ. V lost 4 bases, J lost 5 bases, and 8 bases stayed unmatched. Combining the CDR3 with reference TRBV5-1 and TRBJ2-5 gives the whole variable domain KAGVTQTPRYLIKTRGQQVTLSCSPISGHRSVSWYQQTPGQGLQFLFEYFSETQRNKGNFPGRFSGRQFSNSRSEMNVSTLELGDSALYLCASSNTGTSDETQYFGPGTRLLVL.

The J gene is TRBJ2-1, the V gene TRBV11-2; no firm D call. This CDR3 is 14 amino acids long. The germline gives CDR1 SGHAT, CDR2 FQNNGV. V lost 1 base and J lost 7, with 11 bases in between. The CDR3 protein is CASSLVGSRNEQFF. DNA of the CDR3: TGTGCCAGCAGCTTAGTCGGTAGCAGGAATGAGCAGTTCTTC.

V gene TRBV30 combines with J gene TRBJ2-6, with D perhaps matching TRBD2 (5 bases). V was pared by 3 bases and J by 4 bases, with 13 bases between. This CDR3 has 15 amino acids. Germline lookup yields CDR1 GTSNPN and CDR2 SVGIG (reference sequence). CDR3 DNA sequence: TGTGCCTGGAGCCCCTTCACGGGAGGGGCCAACGTCCTGACTTTC. Translation gives CAWSPFTGGANVLTF.

This clone was observed a few times. The V call is TRBV19, the J call TRBJ1-3; D call uncertain. CDR1 is LNHDA and CDR2 is SQIVND in the germline V gene (reference sequence). V was clipped by 6 bases and J by 0 bases, with 6 bases between them. CDR3 size: 13 residues. CDR3 residues: CASRSLSGNTIYF. The CDR3 region has the DNA TGTGCCAGTAGGAGCCTCTCTGGAAACACCATATATTTT.

The CDR3 bases are TGTGCCAGCAGCGTGGCAGACACCAACACCGGGGAGCTGTTTTTT. This sequence encodes CASSVADTNTGELFF. This chain connects TRBV9 to TRBJ2-2, with D unclear. CDR1 and CDR2 (germline): SGDLS, YYNGEE. Trimming stripped 2 bases from V and 2 bases from J, with 10 bases between. CDR3 length: 15 amino acids.

The chain joins TRBV19 to TRBJ1-1; D remains unclear. This CDR3 spans 10 amino acids. V gave up 8 bases and J gave up 5 bases, with 6 bases separating them. CDR1 LNHDA and CDR2 SQIVND come from the germline V gene (reference sequence). The DNA of the CDR3 is TGTGCCAGTGGGAGTACTGAAGCTTTCTTT. It specifies CASGSTEAFF.

The chain has TRBV11-2 and TRBJ2-7; no clear D gene. V lost 5 bases, J lost 1 base, and 12 bases lay in between. This CDR3 is built from 14 residues. Looked up from germline, CDR1 is SGHAT and CDR2 is FQNNGV. For the CDR3, the DNA is TGTGCCAGCAGCGCCTCTTTTGTTTCCTACGAGCAGTACTTC. Amino acids: CASSASFVSYEQYF.

The V gene is TRBV27, the J gene TRBJ2-3, with a weak D call TRBD2 (7 bases). The CDR3 totals 16 residues. Germline values: CDR1 MNHEY, CDR2 SMNVEV (reference sequence). Trimming took 7 bases from V and 3 from J, leaving 20 bases between them. The CDR3 DNA follows: TGTGCCAGCAAGAGAGGCATCGCGGGGGCTACAGATACGCAGTATTTT. It yields the protein CASKRGIAGATDTQYF.

The genes are TRBV5-1 and TRBJ1-3, with D unclear. Germline values: CDR1 SGHRS, CDR2 YFSETQ. The CDR3 covers 15 residues. The V gene lost 4 bases and the J gene lost 4 bases, with 15 bases spanning the gap. CDR3 amino acids: CASSEKPYSGNTIYF. CDR3 sequence (DNA): TGCGCCAGCAGCGAAAAACCCTATAGCGGAAACACCATATATTTT.